This T cell receptor (beta chain) was sequenced during a study of CD8 T cells in Susac syndrome. The overall study: At the time their blood was drawn, patients with Susac syndrome were either therapy-naive, on corticosteroids (with some of them also receiving intravenous immunoglobulin), or on intravenous immunoglobulin alone.

The authors sequenced TCR beta from blood CD8+ and CD4+ T cells. The CDR3 is 11 residues long. The germline V gene encodes CDR1 MGHDK and CDR2 SYGVNS. V dropped 7 bases and J dropped 5 bases, with 9 bases sitting between them. This clonotype came up once. An input of roughly 0.5 to 1 ug of RNA was subjected to reverse transcription using random hexamers. The CDR3 of TCR beta was amplified by immunoSEQ multiplex PCR across 54 Vbeta and 13 Jbeta. TCRdb itself ran the immunoSEQ multiplex PCR reads through MiXCR, one entry per CDR3 protein. The data contain 84,000 or so distinct CDR3 sequences, 96% of them singletons.

The receptor was isolated from a human donor with Susac syndrome. The chain has TRBV25-1 and TRBJ2-7; D is uncertain. Sequencing was done on a sample of CD8+ T cells from PBMCs. DNA for the CDR3: TGTGCCAGCATCTACCGGGACGAGCAGTACTTC. Its protein is CASIYRDEQYF.